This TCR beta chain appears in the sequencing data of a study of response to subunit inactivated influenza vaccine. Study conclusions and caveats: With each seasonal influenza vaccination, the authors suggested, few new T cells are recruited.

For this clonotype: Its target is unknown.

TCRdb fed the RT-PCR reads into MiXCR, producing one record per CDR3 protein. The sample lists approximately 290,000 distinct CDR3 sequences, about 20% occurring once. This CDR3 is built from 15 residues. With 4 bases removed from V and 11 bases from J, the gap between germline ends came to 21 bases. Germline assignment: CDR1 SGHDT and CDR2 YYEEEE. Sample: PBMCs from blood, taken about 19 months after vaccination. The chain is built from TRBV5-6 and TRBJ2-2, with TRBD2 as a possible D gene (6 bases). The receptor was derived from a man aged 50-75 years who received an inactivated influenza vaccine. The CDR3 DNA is TGTGCCAGCAGCGCTGCGGGACGTGCTTTGGGTGAGCTGTTTTTT. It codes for CASSAAGRALGELFF.